Sequencing of this T cell receptor beta chain was carried out in a study of blood T cell repertoires in COVID-19. About the study: There were acute and convalescent COVID-19 samples, and they came from the United States, Italy and Spain. PBMCs, B-cell-depleted T cells, or T cells were the source of the cDNA or gDNA that made up the material.

This CDR3 region has 15 residues. Germline CDR1 and CDR2: SGDLS and YYNGEE. V lost 0 bases to trimming and J lost 2 bases, with 12 bases between them. As processed by the authors: The authors estimated nucleated cell counts from reference gene primer amplification. Repertoires were generated with immunoSEQ multiplex PCR, while TCRdb's copy carries only in-frame clones and drops some. V, J and clone size derive from that table, while D and trimming were established from the DNA sequence. The sample has around 180,000 clones, 80% to 90% seen once; the top ten hold about a tenth. This clone was counted only a few times.

The clonotype originates from a human donor with active or convalescent COVID-19. The donor label of this sample is uncertain. Sequencing was performed on peripheral blood. The rearrangement links TRBV9 to TRBJ2-7, with D perhaps TRBD2 (5 bases). CDR3: CASSVDPGLTYEQYF. The CDR3 DNA is TGTGCCAGCAGCGTAGATCCCGGACTCACCTACGAGCAGTACTTC.